The subject of this entry is one T cell receptor beta chain. Method: immunoSEQ multiplex PCR; TCRdb's copy keeps in-frame clones and lacks some. The sample consists of some 200,000 clones, about 85% of them appearing once. The data derive from a study of blood T cell repertoires in COVID-19. Sequencing used peripheral blood. The receptor's source is a man over 45 who had recovered from COVID-19.

This CDR3 reads CASSRMTGASGYGYTF. In DNA form, the CDR3 reads TGTGCCAGCAGCCGCATGACAGGTGCTTCGGGCTATGGCTACACCTTC. This sequence joins TRBV14 and TRBJ1-2; possible D gene TRBD1, 6 bases. The CDR3 has 16 amino acids. Germline V CDR1 and CDR2: SGHDN, FVKESK. Between the trimmed V and J ends, which lost 4 bases and 4 bases, there was a span of 19 bases.